Listed below are T cell receptor beta chains from one sample, sequenced in a study of post-analysis software for immune sequencing data. TCRdb re-analysed the PCR reads in MiXCR, keeping a single row per CDR3 protein. Here the sample spans around 770,000 distinct CDR3 sequences, more than 45% being singletons. The sequenced material came from blood. These receptor sequences come from a girl aged 5-17 years with multiple sclerosis. Each CDR3 is given with its conserved first and last residue. Fields, in order: J gene, D gene, clone size, V gene, CDR3 DNA, CDR3 protein. D genes are given only for firm matches. A row's size may be missing; if present it is once, few, many or a size class.

J gene: TRBJ1-5
D gene: -
clone size: few
V gene: TRBV15
CDR3 DNA: TGTGCCACCAGCAGAGATTTGGGCAATCAGCCCCAGCATTTT
CDR3 protein: CATSRDLGNQPQHF

J gene: TRBJ2-5
D gene: -
clone size: -
V gene: TRBV29-1
CDR3 DNA: TGCAGCGGGGGCGGTGCCCAAGAGACCCAGTACTTC
CDR3 protein: CSGGGAQETQYF

J gene: TRBJ2-7
D gene: TRBD2
clone size: -
V gene: TRBV20-1
CDR3 DNA: TGCAGTGCTGGACTAGCGGACTCCTACGAGCAGTACTTC
CDR3 protein: CSAGLADSYEQYF

J gene: TRBJ1-2
D gene: TRBD1
clone size: -
V gene: TRBV7-3
CDR3 DNA: TGTGCCAGCAGCCGTCCGGGACAGGGGGTGTATGGCTACACCTTC
CDR3 protein: CASSRPGQGVYGYTF

J gene: TRBJ1-5
D gene: -
clone size: -
V gene: TRBV12-3/TRBV12-4
CDR3 DNA: TGTGCCAGCACCCTCGGGGTTCAGCCCCAGCATTTT
CDR3 protein: CASTLGVQPQHF

J gene: TRBJ1-2
D gene: TRBD1
clone size: -
V gene: TRBV6-6
CDR3 DNA: TGTGCCAGCAGCAGCCGGGACAGGGGGCCCTCCAACTATGGCTACACCTTC
CDR3 protein: CASSSRDRGPSNYGYTF

J gene: TRBJ2-3
D gene: -
clone size: few
V gene: TRBV11-1
CDR3 DNA: TGTGCCAGCAGCTTACGATGGATGACAGATACGCAGTATTTT
CDR3 protein: CASSLRWMTDTQYF

J gene: TRBJ2-1
D gene: TRBD2
clone size: -
V gene: TRBV20-1
CDR3 DNA: TGCAGGGCCCCACCTGAGACTAGCGGGATCCGCGCCTACAATGAGCAGTTCTTC
CDR3 protein: CRAPPETSGIRAYNEQFF

J gene: TRBJ1-2
D gene: -
clone size: -
V gene: TRBV7-6
CDR3 DNA: TGTGCCAGCAGCTTATGGGCGCGGGGGGCGGGAAACTATGGCTACACCTTC
CDR3 protein: CASSLWARGAGNYGYTF

J gene: TRBJ2-5
D gene: TRBD1
clone size: few
V gene: TRBV24-1
CDR3 DNA: TGTGCCACCAGTGAGACAGGGGGCGGGGAGACCCAGTACTTC
CDR3 protein: CATSETGGGETQYF

J gene: TRBJ2-5
D gene: TRBD2
clone size: few
V gene: TRBV7-2
CDR3 DNA: TGTGCCAGCAGCTTGACGGGACTAGCGAACCAAGAGACCCAGTACTTC
CDR3 protein: CASSLTGLANQETQYF

J gene: TRBJ2-1
D gene: -
clone size: few
V gene: TRBV12-3/TRBV12-4
CDR3 DNA: TGTGCCAGCAGTTACGGACCGGGTTACAATGAGCAGTTCTTC
CDR3 protein: CASSYGPGYNEQFF

J gene: TRBJ2-7
D gene: TRBD1
clone size: few
V gene: TRBV6-1
CDR3 DNA: TGTGCCAGCAGGGTGGGACAGGGGATCGACTCCTACGAGCAGTACTTC
CDR3 protein: CASRVGQGIDSYEQYF

J gene: TRBJ2-1
D gene: TRBD2
clone size: -
V gene: TRBV4-2
CDR3 DNA: TGTGCCAGCAGCCATTCTAGCGGGTACAATGAGCAGTTCTTC
CDR3 protein: CASSHSSGYNEQFF

J gene: TRBJ1-2
D gene: -
clone size: few
V gene: TRBV7-2
CDR3 DNA: TGTGCCAGCATGTGGGGACCCTTGAACTATGGCTACACCTTC
CDR3 protein: CASMWGPLNYGYTF

J gene: TRBJ2-7
D gene: TRBD1
clone size: few
V gene: TRBV29-1
CDR3 DNA: TGCAGCGTGCCGGGACAGGGGGATGTCTACGAGCAGTACTTC
CDR3 protein: CSVPGQGDVYEQYF

J gene: TRBJ2-7
D gene: TRBD2
clone size: few
V gene: TRBV7-9
CDR3 DNA: TGTGCCAGCAGCAGTAGCGGGAGCCCCTACGAGCAGTACTTC
CDR3 protein: CASSSSGSPYEQYF

J gene: TRBJ1-2
D gene: TRBD1
clone size: -
V gene: TRBV29-1
CDR3 DNA: TGCAGCGTTGAACCGAGGGGGCGCGGTGGCTACACCTTC
CDR3 protein: CSVEPRGRGGYTF

J gene: TRBJ2-1
D gene: TRBD2
clone size: few
V gene: TRBV5-1
CDR3 DNA: TGCGCCAGCAGCTTCCTGGGACTAGCGGGGTTCAATGAGCAGTTCTTC
CDR3 protein: CASSFLGLAGFNEQFF

J gene: TRBJ1-2
D gene: TRBD1
clone size: -
V gene: TRBV5-1
CDR3 DNA: TGCGCCAGCAGCCGTACCGGGACAGGGGATGGCTACACCTTC
CDR3 protein: CASSRTGTGDGYTF

J gene: TRBJ1-3
D gene: -
clone size: -
V gene: TRBV2
CDR3 DNA: TGTGCCAGCAGTGCTGGGGGCAATGGAGGAAACACCATATATTTT
CDR3 protein: CASSAGGNGGNTIYF

J gene: TRBJ2-7
D gene: TRBD2
clone size: -
V gene: TRBV29-1
CDR3 DNA: TGCAGCGTTGACGTAGCGGGAGCTACCTACGAGCAGTACTTC
CDR3 protein: CSVDVAGATYEQYF

J gene: TRBJ2-3
D gene: TRBD1
clone size: -
V gene: TRBV15
CDR3 DNA: TGTGCCACCAGCAGAGATGAACAGGGGAGCACAGATACGCAGTATTTT
CDR3 protein: CATSRDEQGSTDTQYF

J gene: TRBJ2-3
D gene: TRBD1
clone size: -
V gene: TRBV28
CDR3 DNA: TGTGCCAGCAGTTTAGGCCCGAGGGACAGGGTGTCCACAGATACGCAGTATTTT
CDR3 protein: CASSLGPRDRVSTDTQYF

J gene: TRBJ2-5
D gene: -
clone size: -
V gene: TRBV12-3/TRBV12-4
CDR3 DNA: TGTGCCAGCAGTTTCCCGTTATGGAGGGAGAAAATGTACCAAGAGACCCAGTACTTC
CDR3 protein: CASSFPLWREKMYQETQYF

J gene: TRBJ2-1
D gene: -
clone size: once
V gene: TRBV5-1
CDR3 DNA: TGCGCCAGCAGCGTCTGGGGCCCGCTGGATGAGCAGTTCTTC
CDR3 protein: CASSVWGPLDEQFF

J gene: TRBJ2-7
D gene: TRBD2
clone size: few
V gene: TRBV7-8
CDR3 DNA: TGTGCCAGCAGCCGCGGGACTAGCGGGAGGTTCTACGAGCAGTACTTC
CDR3 protein: CASSRGTSGRFYEQYF

J gene: TRBJ2-7
D gene: TRBD2
clone size: -
V gene: TRBV2
CDR3 DNA: TGTGCCAGCAGTGTGAGACTAGCGGGAGACTACGAGCAGTACTTC
CDR3 protein: CASSVRLAGDYEQYF

J gene: TRBJ2-5
D gene: -
clone size: few
V gene: TRBV7-2
CDR3 DNA: TGTGCCAGCAGCCTTCCCCCGGCTAACCAGTACTTC
CDR3 protein: CASSLPPANQYF

J gene: TRBJ1-5
D gene: -
clone size: -
V gene: TRBV12-3/TRBV12-4
CDR3 DNA: TGTGCCAGCAGACTACAGGGTGGCAATCAGCCCCAGCATTTT
CDR3 protein: CASRLQGGNQPQHF

J gene: TRBJ1-4
D gene: -
clone size: -
V gene: TRBV18
CDR3 DNA: TGTGCCAGCTCACCGAGGCCCACTAATGAAAAACTGTTTTTT
CDR3 protein: CASSPRPTNEKLFF

J gene: TRBJ2-1
D gene: -
clone size: few
V gene: TRBV6-2/TRBV6-3
CDR3 DNA: TGTGCCAGCAGCGACCGGGGGCATGAGCAGTTCTTC
CDR3 protein: CASSDRGHEQFF

J gene: TRBJ2-7
D gene: TRBD1
clone size: -
V gene: TRBV5-1
CDR3 DNA: TGCGCCAGCAGCTCCCGGGGGACAGGGGTTGTGGACGAGCAGTACTTC
CDR3 protein: CASSSRGTGVVDEQYF

J gene: TRBJ2-1
D gene: TRBD2
clone size: -
V gene: TRBV7-6
CDR3 DNA: TGTGCCAGCAGCCCCCTCACGGCGGGAGGTTACAATGAGCAGTTCTTC
CDR3 protein: CASSPLTAGGYNEQFF

J gene: TRBJ2-1
D gene: TRBD1
clone size: -
V gene: TRBV15
CDR3 DNA: TGTGCCACCAGCAGAGCTGACAGGGCCCAGGGCGAGCAGTTCTTC
CDR3 protein: CATSRADRAQGEQFF

J gene: TRBJ2-1
D gene: -
clone size: few
V gene: TRBV29-1
CDR3 DNA: TGCAGCGTTGAAAGGGTAGCTCCAAATGAGCAGTTCTTC
CDR3 protein: CSVERVAPNEQFF

J gene: TRBJ2-7
D gene: -
clone size: -
V gene: TRBV14
CDR3 DNA: TGTGCCAGCAGCCTTTGGACAGCAGTCTACAATGAGCAGTACTTC
CDR3 protein: CASSLWTAVYNEQYF

J gene: TRBJ1-1
D gene: -
clone size: -
V gene: TRBV5-1
CDR3 DNA: TGCGCCAGCAGCTTGTGGCCAGGGGCCACTGAAGCTTTCTTT
CDR3 protein: CASSLWPGATEAFF

J gene: TRBJ2-3
D gene: -
clone size: -
V gene: TRBV15
CDR3 DNA: TGTGCCACCAGCAGAGCCCTCGGGGGAACAGATACGCAGTATTTT
CDR3 protein: CATSRALGGTDTQYF

J gene: TRBJ1-6
D gene: -
clone size: -
V gene: TRBV10-3
CDR3 DNA: TGTGCCTCTTCTATCAGGGGAGATTCACCCCTCCACTTT
CDR3 protein: CASSIRGDSPLHF

J gene: TRBJ1-3
D gene: -
clone size: -
V gene: TRBV4-3
CDR3 DNA: TGCGCCAGCAGCCTCCACCTGACGGGGACCTCTGGAAACACCATATATTTT
CDR3 protein: CASSLHLTGTSGNTIYF